This T cell receptor beta chain was sequenced during a study of blood T cell repertoires in COVID-19. In the study overall: Sites across the United States, Italy and Spain contributed samples from acute and convalescent COVID-19. PBMCs, B-cell-depleted T cells, or T cells provided the cDNA or gDNA that made up the material.

As originally analysed: For nucleated cells, counts were estimated from reference gene primer amplification. Method: immunoSEQ multiplex PCR; TCRdb's copy keeps in-frame clones and lacks some. V, J and clone size are those of that table, while D and trimming were read from the DNA. The top ten clones hold approximately 1.1% of a sample with approximately 300,000 clones, around 83% of them seen once. In germline, CDR1 is SGDLS, CDR2 YYNGEE. The CDR3 spans 13 residues. Trimming pared 4 bases from V and 4 bases from J, leaving 9 bases between. The origin of this receptor is a woman in her forties or fifties with acute or convalescent COVID-19. This chain connects TRBV9 to TRBJ1-5; D unclear. Material: peripheral blood. The chain's CDR3 is CASSRWENQPQHF. The CDR3 DNA sequence: TGTGCCAGCAGCCGCTGGGAGAATCAGCCCCAGCATTTT.